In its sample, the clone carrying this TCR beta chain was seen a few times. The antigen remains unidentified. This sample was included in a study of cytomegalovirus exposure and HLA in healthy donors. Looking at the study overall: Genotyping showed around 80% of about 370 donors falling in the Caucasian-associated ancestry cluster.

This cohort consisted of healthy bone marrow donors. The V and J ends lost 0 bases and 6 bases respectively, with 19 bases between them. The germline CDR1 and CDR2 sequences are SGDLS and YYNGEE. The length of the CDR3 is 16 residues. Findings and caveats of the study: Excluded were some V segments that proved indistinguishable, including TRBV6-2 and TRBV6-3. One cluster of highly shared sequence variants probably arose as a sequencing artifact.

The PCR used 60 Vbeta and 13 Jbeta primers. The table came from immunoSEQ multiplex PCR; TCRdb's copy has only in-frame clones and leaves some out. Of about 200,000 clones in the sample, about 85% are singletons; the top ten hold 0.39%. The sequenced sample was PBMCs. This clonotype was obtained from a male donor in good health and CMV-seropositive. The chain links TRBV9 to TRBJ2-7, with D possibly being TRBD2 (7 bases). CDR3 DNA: TGTGCCAGCAGCGTAGAAATGGGGGCGGGAGTATCCGAGCAGTACTTC. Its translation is CASSVEMGAGVSEQYF.